A selection of T cell receptor beta chains follows, all from one sample in a study of T cell repertoires in cytomegalovirus infection. Each CDR3 protein is one row after TCRdb ran MiXCR on the reads. This sample has around 210,000 distinct CDR3 sequences, with around 6.6% found just once. Specimen: PBMCs. The source is a human donor in good health (CMV status not recorded). Some clones in this sample may be carry-over from other donors' samples. Both conserved end residues are trimmed from each CDR3. The D gene is left open where the match is weak. Clone size is stated in some rows and not others, as once, few, many or a class when expanded.

d_call v_call clone_size cdr3_aa
- TRBV6-2/TRBV6-3 many ASRAHLGPNQPQH
- TRBV9 few ASSLRVQATEAF
- TRBV20-1 many SARISYNEQF
TRBD2 TRBV28 many ASSSIAGGIREQY
TRBD1 TRBV14 many ASSPDRRGGETQY
TRBD2 TRBV28 many ASSTSGGSLGWETQY
TRBD2 TRBV6-6 many ASSATGTRGNTGELF
- TRBV5-1 many ASSPGNRDPGELF
- TRBV7-2 many ASSKGDGYGYT
- TRBV9 few ASSAAGQGMNTEAF
- TRBV2 - ASMLSSYEQY
- TRBV5-5 many ASSLEESQAVNNEQF
- TRBV30 few AWIRGAEAF
- TRBV4-1 few ASSQGGHGRNTQY
TRBD1 TRBV10-3 many AISETKDRADGYT
- TRBV7-2 many ASSLDPAGAGTDTQY
- TRBV4-1 many ASSQALRLREQF
- TRBV7-9 many ASSSPGVRNIQY
- TRBV25-1 many ASSEQNSYGYT
- TRBV12-3/TRBV12-4 many ASKDTPTGEAF
- TRBV7-6 many ASSLGPNEKLF
- TRBV28 many ASSFVSGANVLT
- TRBV5-5 many ASSLVGGAMNTEAF
- TRBV11-2 many ASSEGVSTDTQY
TRBD2 TRBV10-3 many AISESGGGSYNEQF
- TRBV6-5 many ASSYSRQVGTDTQY
- TRBV9 many ASSSQPTGKDGYT
- TRBV4-1 many ASSQDHIEQSYGYT
- TRBV9 - ASSPLGVVFQRETQY
TRBD1 TRBV7-9 many ASSSDRANTEAF
- TRBV7-9 many ASRPDRINTEAF
TRBD1 TRBV7-9 many ASRRDSRNTGELF
- TRBV12-5 many ASGLVMNTGELF
- TRBV7-2 many ASSLAEDTEAF
TRBD1 TRBV5-1 - ASGGQPQETQY
TRBD2 TRBV12-3/TRBV12-4 many ASSLTSGGAGEQF
TRBD1 TRBV28 many ASSLGGQRVNEQY
- TRBV9 few ASSVLDTQY
TRBD2 TRBV7-9 many ASSLPGLAGGYNEQF
TRBD2 TRBV5-1 many ASGEDLRGGPEHNEQF
- TRBV27 many ASSPRTSHTDTQY
- TRBV2 many ASAAWDSTDTQY
TRBD2 TRBV10-3 few AISDLGGAYNEQF
TRBD1 TRBV20-1 few SARRTGGREKLF
- TRBV7-3 many ASSSSRSSYNEQF
- TRBV6-6 many ASSYWGSYQPQH
- TRBV29-1 many SVVGTWNTEAF
- TRBV29-1 many SVGLMNTEAF
TRBD1 TRBV20-1 many SAEPTGDTEAF
- TRBV5-1 - ASSLRGDSSTDTQY
- TRBV6-6 many ASNTRGAASQAQH
- TRBV7-6 many ATGNTEAF
- TRBV14 many ASSLFFSMSSYEQY
- TRBV4-2 many ASSQVGDAGELF
- TRBV29-1 many SVAGWGRTGELF
TRBD2 TRBV19 many ASHHGGGRTNTGELF
- TRBV19 many ASSLGRDGNQPQH
TRBD1 TRBV7-2 many ASSLEGTGRVFDGYT